This passage covers 20 T cell receptor beta chains from one sample sequenced in a study of T cell clonotyping in hematopoietic cell transplantation. Sequencing was performed with immunoSEQ multiplex PCR; in TCRdb, only in-frame clones are kept and a portion is missing. The table includes approximately 560 clones, roughly 95% detected once. The sample consisted of PBMCs, taken 180 days after allogeneic stem cell transplant. Receptors originate from a male patient between 50 and 60 years old who had an allogeneic stem cell transplant from a related donor, so the T cells may come from the graft donor. Some clones in this sample may be carry-over from other donors' samples.

Concerning this clone itself: Compared with germline, one end of the junction differs, possibly owing to a read error. Different DNA sequences within this sample yield the same CDR3. The chain joins TRBV6-9 to TRBJ2-5; D unresolved. Per the germline V gene, CDR1 is MNHGY and CDR2 is SVAAGI. The CDR3 is made up of 15 amino acids. CDR3 loop: CASSWTRYPPETQYF. Here the CDR3 DNA reads TGCGCCAGCAGTTGGACCCGGTATCCCCCAGAGACCCAGTACTTC.

This chain uses TRBV4-1 with TRBJ1-3; D gene unclear. CDR1 is MGHRA, CDR2 YSYEKL, per germline. The CDR3 is 15 residues long. V dropped 2 bases and J dropped 7 bases, with 15 bases sitting between them. In nucleotides, the CDR3 is TGCGCCAGCAGCCAATATCCCCAGGTTTTGAACACCATATATTTT. Protein: CASSQYPQVLNTIYF.

This clone showed up just once. CDR3 in DNA: TGTGCCAGCAGTGGGACAGGGGGGGAGTACGAGCAGTACTTC. This encodes CASSGTGGEYEQYF. This chain connects TRBV25-1 to TRBJ2-7, with 10 nucleotides matching TRBD1. V trimming: 4 bases; J trimming: 4 bases; junction bases outside the gene matches: 4. Germline loops: CDR1 MGHDK, CDR2 SYGVNS. This CDR3 comprises 14 residues.

The chain couples TRBV18 to TRBJ1-5; D not resolved. This CDR3 contains 14 residues. The V end lost 0 bases, the J end lost 5 bases, and 8 bases lay between the germline ends. CDR1 is KGHSH, CDR2 LQKENI, per germline. The CDR3 is CASSPPTSDQPQHF. The CDR3 DNA reads TGTGCCAGCTCACCACCAACGAGTGATCAGCCCCAGCATTTT.

V is TRBV7-9 and J is TRBJ1-2, with 11 nucleotides matching TRBD1. The germline V gene encodes CDR1 SEHNR and CDR2 FQNEAQ (reference sequence). This CDR3 comprises 15 residues. V was pared by 6 bases and J by 6 bases, with 9 bases of the junction left unmatched. The CDR3 here is CASRGGQGGNNGYTF. For the CDR3, the DNA is TGTGCCAGCAGAGGGGGACAGGGGGGAAATAATGGCTACACCTTC.

This clone was counted once. This chain connects TRBV9 to TRBJ1-2; maybe TRBD1 (5 bases). Germline loops: CDR1 SGDLS, CDR2 YYNGEE. CDR3 length: 18 amino acids. Trimming stripped 3 bases from V and 6 bases from J, with 27 bases between. The CDR3 spells CASSAAPPRRGELHGYTF. CDR3 nucleotides: TGTGCCAGCAGCGCTGCCCCGCCAAGAAGGGGTGAACTTCATGGCTACACCTTC.

V and J are TRBV30 and TRBJ2-5, with TRBD2 as a possible D gene (6 bases). V was cut by 0 bases and J by 3 bases, with 11 bases left in between. Germline CDR1 is GTSNPN and CDR2 is SVGIG (reference sequence). CDR3 length equals 14 residues. The CDR3 here is CAWSVKQREETQYF. The CDR3 DNA follows: TGTGCCTGGAGTGTAAAACAGCGGGAAGAGACCCAGTACTTC. Combining the CDR3 with reference TRBV30 and TRBJ2-5 gives the whole variable domain SQTIHQWPATLVQPVGSPLSLECTVEGTSNPNLYWYRQAAGRGLQLLFYSVGIGQISSEVPQNLSASRPQDRQFILSSKKLLLSDSGFYLCAWSVKQREETQYFGPGTRLLVL.

The CDR3: CASSFRTDPYEQYF. DNA for the CDR3: TGTGCCAGCAGTTTCCGGACTGACCCCTACGAGCAGTACTTC. The J gene is TRBJ2-7, the V gene TRBV28, with a tentative D call TRBD2 (5 bases). This CDR3 spans 14 amino acids. The V end was cut by 3 bases, the J end by 2 bases, with 11 bases between. Germline V gene lookup returns CDR1 MDHEN and CDR2 SYDVKM.

The V call is TRBV7-6, the J call TRBJ1-2; D is undetermined. Per germline, CDR1 SGHVS and CDR2 FNYEAQ. Trimming took off 4 bases at V and 4 bases at J, with 16 bases between the two ends. This CDR3 has 15 amino acids. CDR3 nucleotides: TGTGCCAGCAGCTATTCGCCTCGAAAGACCTATGGCTACACCTTC. This codes for CASSYSPRKTYGYTF. Full variable domain (remainder filled in from reference TRBV7-6 and TRBJ1-2): GAGVSQSPRYKVTKRGQDVALRCDPISGHVSLYWYRQALGQGPEFLTYFNYEAQQDKSGLPNDRFSAERPEGSISTLTIQRTEQRDSAMYRCASSYSPRKTYGYTFGSGTRLTVV.

The V call is TRBV19, the J call TRBJ1-2; D ambiguous. CDR3 length equals 12 residues. V lost 7 bases, J lost 3 bases, and 9 bases lay in between. Germline-derived CDR1 and CDR2 are LNHDA and SQIVND (reference sequence). In DNA, the CDR3 is TGTGCCAGTATTTCGGGTGACTATGGCTACACCTTC. This translates into CASISGDYGYTF.

The CDR3 here is CASSPGGTTEAFF. Written as DNA, the CDR3 is TGTGCCAGCTCACCAGGGGGGACCACTGAAGCTTTCTTT. The chain has TRBV18 and TRBJ1-1; a possible D gene is TRBD1 (5 bases). Trimming left V 2 bases short and J 4 bases short, with 8 bases between. The CDR3 covers 13 residues. CDR1 is KGHSH, CDR2 LQKENI, per germline.

Only one count was recorded for this clone. The V call is TRBV9, the J call TRBJ2-3; D unclear. This CDR3 is 12 amino acids long. Germline V lookup: CDR1 SGDLS, CDR2 YYNGEE. V was trimmed by 4 bases and J by 0 bases, leaving 3 bases between them. The CDR3 spells CASSQSTDTQYF. The CDR3 DNA reads TGTGCCAGCAGCCAAAGCACAGATACGCAGTATTTT.

The genes are TRBV12-5 and TRBJ2-1; 12 positions agree with TRBD2. Trimming took 1 base from V and 0 from J; bases not matched to a gene: 10. The germline V gene encodes CDR1 LGHNT and CDR2 FRNRAP. The CDR3 is 20 residues long. CDR3 loop: CASGLDLAGGTRSSYNEQFF. The DNA of the CDR3 is TGTGCTAGTGGTTTGGATCTAGCGGGGGGGACCCGGAGCTCCTACAATGAGCAGTTCTTC.

The J gene is TRBJ2-2, the V gene TRBV9; 9 positions agree with TRBD1. Germline V lookup: CDR1 SGDLS, CDR2 YYNGEE. This CDR3 has 15 residues. Unmatched junction bases numbered 1, after V lost 3 bases and J lost 1 base. CDR3 in amino acids: CASSAGQGNTGELFF. The DNA of the CDR3 is TGTGCCAGCAGCGCGGGACAGGGGAACACCGGGGAGCTGTTTTTT. Using reference TRBV9 and TRBJ2-2 for the parts outside the CDR3, the full variable domain is DSGVTQTPKHLITATGQRVTLRCSPRSGDLSVYWYQQSLDQGLQFLIQYYNGEERAKGNILERFSAQQFPDLHSELNLSSLELGDSALYFCASSAGQGNTGELFFGEGSRLTVL.

The chain has TRBV7-2 and TRBJ2-2; TRBD2 agrees at 11 bases. J gave up 4 bases and V 6 bases, and 4 bases lay outside the gene matches. CDR1 SGHTA and CDR2 FQGNSA come from the germline V gene. The CDR3 runs 15 residues. The CDR3 DNA is TGTGCCAGCAGATCAGGACTAGCGGGCACCGGGGAGCTGTTTTTT. Translated: CASRSGLAGTGELFF.

The chain employs TRBV10-3 and TRBJ2-7; 7 positions match TRBD1. Germline lookup yields CDR1 ENHRY and CDR2 SYGVKD. J was trimmed by 4 bases and V by 6 bases; bases with no gene match: 6. The CDR3 spans 13 residues. The CDR3 region is CAISRDRLYEQYF. In nucleotides, the CDR3 is TGTGCCATCAGCCGGGACAGATTGTACGAGCAGTACTTC.

The rearrangement joins TRBV18 to TRBJ1-1; D is possibly TRBD1 (5 bases). V was cut by 6 bases and J by 8 bases, with 22 bases left in between. Germline-derived CDR1 and CDR2 are KGHSH and LQKENI. This CDR3 region has 15 residues. The CDR3 sequence: CASSRGGRGQKEAFF. Here the CDR3 DNA reads TGTGCCAGCTCGCGGGGGGGGAGGGGCCAAAAAGAAGCTTTCTTT.

The rearrangement joins TRBV28 to TRBJ2-7; 10 bases are a match to TRBD2. CDR3 length equals 13 residues. CDR1 and CDR2 from the germline V gene are MDHEN and SYDVKM. V gave up 10 bases and J gave up 8 bases; unmatched junction bases: 11. The DNA of the CDR3 is TGTGCCACAACCGGGACTAGCGTACCCAAGCAGTACTTC. This translates into CATTGTSVPKQYF.

This chain uses TRBV5-5 with TRBJ2-4, with D hard to call. From germline, CDR1 is SGHKS and CDR2 YYEKEE (reference sequence). The ends were cut back, 1 base at V and 0 bases at J, with 8 bases in the middle. The CDR3 length is 15 residues. Here the CDR3 reads CASSLPALAKNIQYF. The CDR3 DNA follows: TGTGCCAGCAGCTTGCCGGCTCTAGCCAAAAACATTCAGTACTTC.

The chain carries TRBV6-5 and TRBJ2-1, with TRBD2 identical over 7 bases. CDR1 MNHEY and CDR2 SVGAGI come from the germline V gene. Losses at the gene ends were 0 bases for V and 4 bases for J; bases not matched to a gene: 3. The CDR3 consists of 15 residues. In nucleotides, the CDR3 is TGTGCCAGCAGTTACTCAGCGGGGACTTACAATGAGCAGTTCTTC. Protein sequence: CASSYSAGTYNEQFF.